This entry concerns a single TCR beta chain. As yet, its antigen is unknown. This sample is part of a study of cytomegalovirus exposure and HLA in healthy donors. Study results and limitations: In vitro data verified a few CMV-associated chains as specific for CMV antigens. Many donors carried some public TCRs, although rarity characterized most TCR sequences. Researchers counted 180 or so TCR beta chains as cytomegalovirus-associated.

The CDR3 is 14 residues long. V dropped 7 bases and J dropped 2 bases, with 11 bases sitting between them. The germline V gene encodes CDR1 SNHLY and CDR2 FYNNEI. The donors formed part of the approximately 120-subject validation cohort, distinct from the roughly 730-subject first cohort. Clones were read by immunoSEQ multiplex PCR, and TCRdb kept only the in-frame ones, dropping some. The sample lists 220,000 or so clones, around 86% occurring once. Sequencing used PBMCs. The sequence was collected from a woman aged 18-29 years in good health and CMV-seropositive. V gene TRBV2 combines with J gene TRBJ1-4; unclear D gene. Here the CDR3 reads CASKGSGTNEKLFF. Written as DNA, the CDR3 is TGTGCCAGCAAGGGAAGCGGGACTAATGAAAAACTGTTTTTT.